This is a list of T cell receptor beta chains from one sample in a study of blood T cells in healthy people across ages. MiXCR was run by TCRdb on the 5' RACE reads, yielding one entry per CDR3 protein. The table has some 700,000 distinct CDR3 sequences, about a fifth seen once; the top ten hold less than 25%. Sequenced input: blood. The receptors shown here come from a man in his 70s in good health. Each CDR3 is given with its conserved first and last residue. A D gene is named only where the DNA matches it firmly. Clone size is stated in some rows and not others, as once, few, many or a class when expanded.

TRBJ2-3,.,few,TRBV7-8,TGTGCCAGCAGCTCCTGGGGAGACACAGATACGCAGTATTTT,CASSSWGDTDTQYF
TRBJ2-7,.,many,TRBV29-1,TGCAGCGTGCAACAGGGTACCGCTCTTCGGGAGCAGTACTTC,CSVQQGTALREQYF
TRBJ1-1,.,.,TRBV12-3/TRBV12-4,TGTGCCAGCAGTTTACAAAAACGGGACACTGAAGCTTTCTTT,CASSLQKRDTEAFF
TRBJ1-4,.,few,TRBV5-8,TGTGCCAGCAGCTTTACGGGGAACGAAAAACTGTTTTTT,CASSFTGNEKLFF
TRBJ1-1,.,.,TRBV12-3/TRBV12-4,TGTGCCAGCAACTCCCTAGGGGTGAACACTGAAGCTTTCTTT,CASNSLGVNTEAFF
TRBJ2-1,TRBD2,.,TRBV7-2,TGTGCCAGCATACTTAGCGGGAGGATCGACAATGAGCAGTTCTTC,CASILSGRIDNEQFF
TRBJ2-7,.,.,TRBV28,TGTGCCAGCGGCGGTAGCCTTCCTAGCGAGCAGTACTTC,CASGGSLPSEQYF
TRBJ1-5,.,few,TRBV7-9,TGTGCCAGCAGCCACTTTGAAGGGGGGTATAGCAATCAGCCCCAGCATTTT,CASSHFEGGYSNQPQHF
TRBJ2-1,.,few,TRBV6-5,TGTGCCAGCAGTTACAACCCCGACAATGAGCAGTTCTTC,CASSYNPDNEQFF
TRBJ1-1,.,.,TRBV5-1,TGCGCCAGTAGCCTCGCAGGTGAAGCTGAAGCTTTCTTT,CASSLAGEAEAFF
TRBJ2-7,TRBD2,.,TRBV29-1,TGCAGCGTCGCTATGGTTGGGACTAGCGGGGGGGCCATTCGTTACGAGCAGTACTTC,CSVAMVGTSGGAIRYEQYF
TRBJ2-1,.,.,TRBV29-1,TGCAGCGTTGAGGACAATGAGCAGTTCTTC,CSVEDNEQFF
TRBJ1-1,.,.,TRBV15,TGTGCCACCAGCAGAGATGGGGCAGGGGATACTGAAGCTTTCTTT,CATSRDGAGDTEAFF
TRBJ2-3,.,.,TRBV20-1,TGCAGTGCTAGAGATCGGGCGAGACGGAGCACAGATACGCAGTATTTT,CSARDRARRSTDTQYF
TRBJ1-1,.,.,TRBV7-2,TGTGCCAGCAGCTCACTAGTGAACACTGAAGCTTTCTTT,CASSSLVNTEAFF
TRBJ2-3,.,many,TRBV23-1,TGCGCCAGCCAGACAGGTTTCGACTGGTTCGACACAGATACGCAGTATTTT,CASQTGFDWFDTDTQYF
TRBJ2-1,TRBD2,few,TRBV24-1,TGTGCCACCAGTGATTTAAGGGCTAGCGGGGCCAATGAGCAGTTCTTC,CATSDLRASGANEQFF
TRBJ2-1,.,.,TRBV6-1,TGTGCCAGCAGTGAAGACGGCAGCTCCTACAATGAGCAGTTCTTC,CASSEDGSSYNEQFF
TRBJ1-2,.,few,TRBV18,TGTGCCAGCTCACCGGATTCGGGGGCCTTATATGGCTACACCTTC,CASSPDSGALYGYTF
TRBJ2-5,TRBD1,few,TRBV6-5,TGTGCCAGCAGTCAAGGACAGGGAGAGACCCAGTACTTC,CASSQGQGETQYF
TRBJ1-1,TRBD1,few,TRBV14,TGTGCCAGCAGCGGGTTGGGACAGGGCAACACTGAAGCTTTCTTT,CASSGLGQGNTEAFF
TRBJ2-7,.,.,TRBV6-5,TGTGCCAGCAGTTACGACACACCGGGGTCCTACGAGCAGTACTTC,CASSYDTPGSYEQYF
TRBJ2-3,TRBD1,few,TRBV29-1,TGCAGCGTGGGACAGGTGGCCGGAGCGACAGATACGCAGTATTTT,CSVGQVAGATDTQYF
TRBJ2-2,TRBD1,few,TRBV20-1,TGCAGTGCTGGACAGGGGGCCACCGGGGAGCTGTTTTTT,CSAGQGATGELFF
TRBJ2-1,.,.,TRBV9,TGTGCCAGCAGCGTTTCCGGGAGCCCAACAAAACTAAATGAGCAGTTCTTC,CASSVSGSPTKLNEQFF
TRBJ2-5,.,few,TRBV7-2,TGTGCCAGCAGCGTCTTTCGGGGTCCTCAAGAGACCCAGTACTTC,CASSVFRGPQETQYF
TRBJ2-7,TRBD1,few,TRBV25-1,TGTGCCAGCAGTGAACCCTTACGGACAGGGATAGGGCACGAGCAGTACTTC,CASSEPLRTGIGHEQYF
TRBJ2-4,.,.,TRBV7-9,TGTGCCAGCAGCCTTGACAATTTAGCCAAAAACATTCAGTACTTC,CASSLDNLAKNIQYF
TRBJ2-1,.,few,TRBV19,TGTGCCAGTAGTATCCCTTCGGGCTCCTACAATGAGCAGTTCTTC,CASSIPSGSYNEQFF
TRBJ2-7,TRBD1,few,TRBV5-6,TGTGCCAGCAGCATTGGACAGGGGGCTTACGAGCAGTACTTC,CASSIGQGAYEQYF
TRBJ2-5,TRBD1,.,TRBV29-1,TGCAGCGTTACAGGGACAGGGGGCCAAGAGACCCAGTACTTC,CSVTGTGGQETQYF
TRBJ2-2,.,.,TRBV6-1,TGTGCCAGCATTCCCTGGAGGGGACCTGGCGGGGAGCTGTTTTTT,CASIPWRGPGGELFF